The source of this T cell receptor beta chain is a study of beta chain features in type 1 diabetes. Expressed TCRB transcripts were sequenced after all isolated RNA was converted to cDNA. Repertoires were generated with immunoSEQ multiplex PCR, while TCRdb's copy carries only in-frame clones and drops some. The sample carries under 400,000 clones, roughly an eighth recorded once. Every donor provided one heparinised blood draw, which averaged approximately 120 mL. CDR1 and CDR2 from the germline V gene are SGHDT and YYEEEE. The trim removed 2 bases at V and 0 bases at J, leaving 15 bases unmatched. The CDR3 sequence is 19 residues long. This clone was recorded a few times. No antigen is known for it. Study conclusions and caveats: Insertion counts at VDJ junctions were lower in type 1 diabetes patients, who also showed more deletions there. Shorter TCRB CDR3s, moderately but significantly so, marked every one of the four CD4+ subsets in Type 1 diabetes patients.

The genes are TRBV5-6 and TRBJ2-7; TRBD1 aligns across 9 bases. This receptor was identified in a woman between 18 and 29 years old with type 1 diabetes. Sequencing was performed on naive CD4+ T cells from blood. The CDR3 loop is CASSFLRTGVGFSSYEQYF. DNA for the CDR3: TGTGCCAGCAGCTTCCTTAGGACAGGGGTCGGGTTTAGCTCCTACGAGCAGTACTTC.